Below, one TCR beta chain is given with its context. These data originate in a study of T-cell memory formation after mild COVID-19. CDR3 length equals 11 residues. The V end lost 2 bases, the J end lost 7 bases, and 7 bases lay between the germline ends. Germline CDR1 SGHDT, CDR2 YYEEEE. From the 5' RACE reads, TCRdb called clonotypes with MiXCR, one entry per CDR3 protein. The sample yields a few hundred thousand distinct CDR3 sequences, 16% seen once. The V gene is TRBV5-6, the J gene TRBJ2-7; D remains unclear. Sequences were obtained from PBMCs or a T cell subset sorted from them (not recorded which). The TCR sequence derives from a man younger than 35 who had mild COVID-19 (a few samples of this study predate the infection). Cell type and time point are not known. CDR3 region: CASSFAGEQYF. CDR3 nucleotide sequence: TGTGCCAGCAGCTTTGCCGGGGAGCAGTACTTC.